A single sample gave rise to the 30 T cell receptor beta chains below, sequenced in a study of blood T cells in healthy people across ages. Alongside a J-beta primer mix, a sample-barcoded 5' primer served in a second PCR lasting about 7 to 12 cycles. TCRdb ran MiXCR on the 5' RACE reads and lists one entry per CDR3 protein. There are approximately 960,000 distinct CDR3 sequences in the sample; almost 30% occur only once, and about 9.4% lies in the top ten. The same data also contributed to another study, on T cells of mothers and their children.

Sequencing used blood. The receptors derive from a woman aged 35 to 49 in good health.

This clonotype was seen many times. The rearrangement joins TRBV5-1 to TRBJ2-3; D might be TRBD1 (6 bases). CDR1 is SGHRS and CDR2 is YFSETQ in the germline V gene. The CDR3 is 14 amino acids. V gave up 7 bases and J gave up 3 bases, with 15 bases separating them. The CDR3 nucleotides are TGCGCCAGCTCTGGGGGCAGATCTACAGATACGCAGTATTTT. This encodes CASSGGRSTDTQYF.

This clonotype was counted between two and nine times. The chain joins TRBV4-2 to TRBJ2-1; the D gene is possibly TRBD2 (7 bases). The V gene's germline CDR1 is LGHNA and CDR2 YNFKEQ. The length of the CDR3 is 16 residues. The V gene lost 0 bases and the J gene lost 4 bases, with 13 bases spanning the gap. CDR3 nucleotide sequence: TGTGCCAGCAGCCAAGAGGTGGGGGGGCTTTACAATGAGCAGTTCTTC. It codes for CASSQEVGGLYNEQFF.

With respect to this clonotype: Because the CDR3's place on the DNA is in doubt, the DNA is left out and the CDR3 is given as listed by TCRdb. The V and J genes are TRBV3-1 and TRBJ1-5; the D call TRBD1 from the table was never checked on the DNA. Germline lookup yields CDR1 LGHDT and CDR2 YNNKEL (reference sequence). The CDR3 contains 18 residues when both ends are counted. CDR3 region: CASSHERQGSDFRGRQHF.

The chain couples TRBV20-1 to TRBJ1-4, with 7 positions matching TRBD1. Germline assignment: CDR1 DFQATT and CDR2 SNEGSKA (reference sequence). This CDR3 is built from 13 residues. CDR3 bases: TGCAGCGGACAGGTCCCAACTAATGAAAAACTGTTTTTT. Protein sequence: CSGQVPTNEKLFF.

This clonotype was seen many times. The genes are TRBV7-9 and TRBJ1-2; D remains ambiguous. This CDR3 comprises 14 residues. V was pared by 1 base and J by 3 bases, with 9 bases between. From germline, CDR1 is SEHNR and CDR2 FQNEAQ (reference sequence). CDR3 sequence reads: CASSLVNTDYGYTF. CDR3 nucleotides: TGTGCCAGCAGCTTAGTCAATACAGACTATGGCTACACCTTC.

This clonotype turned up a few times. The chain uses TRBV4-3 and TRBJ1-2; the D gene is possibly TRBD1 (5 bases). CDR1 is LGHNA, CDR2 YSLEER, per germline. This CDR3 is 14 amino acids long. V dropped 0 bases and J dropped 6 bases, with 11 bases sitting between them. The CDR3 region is CASSQELGDHGYTF. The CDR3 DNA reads TGCGCCAGCAGCCAAGAATTAGGGGACCATGGCTACACCTTC.

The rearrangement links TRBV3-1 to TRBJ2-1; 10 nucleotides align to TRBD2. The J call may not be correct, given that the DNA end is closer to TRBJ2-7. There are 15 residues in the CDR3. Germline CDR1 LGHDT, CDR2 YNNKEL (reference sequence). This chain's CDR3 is CASTPTSGWDNEQYF. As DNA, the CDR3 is TGTGCCAGCACCCCGACTAGCGGGTGGGACAATGAGCAGTACTTC.

Here the CDR3 reads CASSQAVSGDRTDTQYF. CDR3 nucleotide sequence: TGCGCCAGCAGCCAAGCGGTTAGCGGGGACCGAACAGATACGCAGTATTTT. The V gene is TRBV4-1, the J gene TRBJ2-3; 8 nucleotides match TRBD2. V shed 1 base and J 3 bases; nucleotides not matched to a gene: 9. The germline CDR1 and CDR2 sequences are MGHRA and YSYEKL. The CDR3 is 17 residues long.

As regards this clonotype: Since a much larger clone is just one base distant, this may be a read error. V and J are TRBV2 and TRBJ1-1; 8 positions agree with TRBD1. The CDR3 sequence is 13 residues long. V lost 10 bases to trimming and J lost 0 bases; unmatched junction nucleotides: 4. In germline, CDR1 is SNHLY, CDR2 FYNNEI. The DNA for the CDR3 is TGTGCCACCCCGGGACAGGTGAACACTGAAGCTTTCTTT. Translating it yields CATPGQVNTEAFF.

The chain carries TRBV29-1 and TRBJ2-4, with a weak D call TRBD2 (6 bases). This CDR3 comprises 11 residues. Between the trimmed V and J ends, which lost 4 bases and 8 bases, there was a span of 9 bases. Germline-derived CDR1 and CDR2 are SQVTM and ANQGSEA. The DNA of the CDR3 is TGCAGCGTTGGGCGGGAAGACATTCAGTACTTC. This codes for CSVGREDIQYF.

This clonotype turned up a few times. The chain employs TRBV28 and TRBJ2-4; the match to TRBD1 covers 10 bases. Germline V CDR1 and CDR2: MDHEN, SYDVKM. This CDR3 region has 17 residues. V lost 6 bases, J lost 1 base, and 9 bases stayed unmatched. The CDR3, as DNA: TGTGCCAGCAGCTCCGACAGGGGGCAAGGGGCCAAAAACATTCAGTACTTC. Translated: CASSSDRGQGAKNIQYF.

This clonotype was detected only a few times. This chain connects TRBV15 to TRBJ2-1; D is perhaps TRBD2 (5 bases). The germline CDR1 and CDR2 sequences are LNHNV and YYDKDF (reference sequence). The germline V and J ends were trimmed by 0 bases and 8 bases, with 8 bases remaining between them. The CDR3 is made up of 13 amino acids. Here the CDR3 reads CATSRERADEQFF. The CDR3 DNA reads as TGTGCCACCAGCAGAGAGAGAGCGGATGAGCAGTTCTTC.

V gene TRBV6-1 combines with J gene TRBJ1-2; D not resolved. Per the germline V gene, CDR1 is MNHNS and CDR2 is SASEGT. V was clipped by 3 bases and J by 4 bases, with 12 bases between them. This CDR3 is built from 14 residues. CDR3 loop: CASSETVGRYGYTF. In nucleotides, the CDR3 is TGTGCCAGCAGTGAGACTGTTGGACGCTATGGCTACACCTTC.

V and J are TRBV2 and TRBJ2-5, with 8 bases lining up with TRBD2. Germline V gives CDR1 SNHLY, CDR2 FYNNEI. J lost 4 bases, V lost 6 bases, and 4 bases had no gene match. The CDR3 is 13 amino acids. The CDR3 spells CASRGLAGETQYF. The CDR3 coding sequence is TGTGCCAGCAGGGGTCTAGCGGGAGAGACCCAGTACTTC.

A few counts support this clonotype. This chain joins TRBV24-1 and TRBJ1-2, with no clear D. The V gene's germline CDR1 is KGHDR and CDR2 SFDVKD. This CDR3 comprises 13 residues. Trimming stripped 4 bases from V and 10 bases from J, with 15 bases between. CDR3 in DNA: TGTGCCACCAGTGAAAGTGCAGCCGGAGACTACACCTTC. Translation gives CATSESAAGDYTF.

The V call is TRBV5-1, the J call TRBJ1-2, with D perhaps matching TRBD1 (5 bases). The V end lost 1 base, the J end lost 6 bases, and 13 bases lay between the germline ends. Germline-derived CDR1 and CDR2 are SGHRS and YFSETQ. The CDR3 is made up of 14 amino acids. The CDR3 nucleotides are TGCGCCAGCAGCTTGACGGCGTCGGGGGATGGCTACACCTTC. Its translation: CASSLTASGDGYTF.

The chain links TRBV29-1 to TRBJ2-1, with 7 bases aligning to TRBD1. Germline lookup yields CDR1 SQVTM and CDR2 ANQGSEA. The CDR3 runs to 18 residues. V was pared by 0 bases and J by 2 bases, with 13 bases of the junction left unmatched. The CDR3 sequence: CSVEDWERDRGTYNEQFF. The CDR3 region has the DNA TGCAGCGTTGAAGATTGGGAAAGGGACAGAGGAACCTACAATGAGCAGTTCTTC.

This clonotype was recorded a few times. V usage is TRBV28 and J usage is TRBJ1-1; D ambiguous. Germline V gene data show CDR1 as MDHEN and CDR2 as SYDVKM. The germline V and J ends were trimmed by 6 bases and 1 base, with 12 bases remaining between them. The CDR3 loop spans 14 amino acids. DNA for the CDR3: TGTGCCAGCAGCCTAACGGAGGGGAACACTGAAGCTTTCTTT. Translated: CASSLTEGNTEAFF.

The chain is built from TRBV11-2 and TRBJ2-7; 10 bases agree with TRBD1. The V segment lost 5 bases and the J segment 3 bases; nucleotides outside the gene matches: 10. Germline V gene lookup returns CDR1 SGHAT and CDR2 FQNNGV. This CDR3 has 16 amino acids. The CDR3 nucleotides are TGTGCCAGCAGCGCCCCCGGGACAGGGGCAAACTACGAGCAGTACTTC. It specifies CASSAPGTGANYEQYF. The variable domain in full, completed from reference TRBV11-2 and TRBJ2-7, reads EAGVAQSPRYKIIEKRQSVAFWCNPISGHATLYWYQQILGQGPKLLIQFQNNGVVDDSQLPKDRFSAERLKGVDSTLKIQPAKLEDSAVYLCASSAPGTGANYEQYFGPGTRLTVT.

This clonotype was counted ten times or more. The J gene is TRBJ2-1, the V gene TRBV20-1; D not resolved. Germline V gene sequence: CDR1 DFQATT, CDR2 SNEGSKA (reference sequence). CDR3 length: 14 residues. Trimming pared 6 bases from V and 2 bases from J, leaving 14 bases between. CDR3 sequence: CSALVPTAYNEQFF. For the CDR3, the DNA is TGCAGTGCATTAGTCCCAACTGCCTACAATGAGCAGTTCTTC.

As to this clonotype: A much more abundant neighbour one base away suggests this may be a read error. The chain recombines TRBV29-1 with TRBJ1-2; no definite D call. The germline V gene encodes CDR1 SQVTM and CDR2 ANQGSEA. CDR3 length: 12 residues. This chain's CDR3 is CSVRGGSSGCTF. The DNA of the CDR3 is TGCAGCGTTCGGGGAGGGTCTAGCGGCTGCACCTTC.

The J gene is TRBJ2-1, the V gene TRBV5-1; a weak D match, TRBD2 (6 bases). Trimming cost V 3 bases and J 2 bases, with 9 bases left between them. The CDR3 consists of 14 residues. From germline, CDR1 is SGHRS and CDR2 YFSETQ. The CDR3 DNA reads TGCGCCAGCAGCTCGGGAGCGGCCTACAATGAGCAGTTCTTC. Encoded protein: CASSSGAAYNEQFF.

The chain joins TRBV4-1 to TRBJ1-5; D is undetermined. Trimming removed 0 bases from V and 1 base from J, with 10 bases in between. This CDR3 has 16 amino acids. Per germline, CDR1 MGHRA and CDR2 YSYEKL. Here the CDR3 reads CASSQDRRPSNQPQHF. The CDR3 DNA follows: TGCGCCAGCAGCCAAGATAGAAGGCCAAGCAATCAGCCCCAGCATTTT.

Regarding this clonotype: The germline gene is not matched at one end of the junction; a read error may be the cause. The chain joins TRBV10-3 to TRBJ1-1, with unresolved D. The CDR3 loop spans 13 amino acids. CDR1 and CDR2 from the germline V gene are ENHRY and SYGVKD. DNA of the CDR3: TGTGCCATTAGTGACACAGCGAACACTGAAGCTTTCTTT. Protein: CAISDTANTEAFF.

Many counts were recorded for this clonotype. The CDR3 sequence: CSASGTSGGSHEQYF. The CDR3 DNA is TGCAGTGCTTCCGGGACTAGCGGGGGGAGCCACGAGCAGTACTTC. V and J are TRBV20-1 and TRBJ2-7; 15 bases line up with TRBD2. The CDR3 length is 15 residues. Losses at the gene ends were 5 bases for V and 5 bases for J; bases not matched to a gene: 7. Germline assignment: CDR1 DFQATT and CDR2 SNEGSKA (reference sequence).

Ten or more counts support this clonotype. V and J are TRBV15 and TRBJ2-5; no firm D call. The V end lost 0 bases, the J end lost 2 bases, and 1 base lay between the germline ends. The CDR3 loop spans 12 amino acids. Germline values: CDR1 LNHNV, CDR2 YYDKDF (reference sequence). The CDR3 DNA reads TGTGCCACCAGCAGAGATCAAGAGACCCAGTACTTC. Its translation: CATSRDQETQYF.

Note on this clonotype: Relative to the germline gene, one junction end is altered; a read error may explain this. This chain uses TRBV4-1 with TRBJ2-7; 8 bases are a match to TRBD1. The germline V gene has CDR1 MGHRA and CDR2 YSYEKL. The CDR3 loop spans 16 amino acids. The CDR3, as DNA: TGCGCCAACAGCCACCGACAGGGGATCGCCTCCTACGAGCAGTACTTC. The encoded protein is CANSHRQGIASYEQYF.

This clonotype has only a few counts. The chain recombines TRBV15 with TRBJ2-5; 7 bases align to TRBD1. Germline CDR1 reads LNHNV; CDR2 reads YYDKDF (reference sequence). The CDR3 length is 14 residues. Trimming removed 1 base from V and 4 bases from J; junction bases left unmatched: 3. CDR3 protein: CATSRAGGSETQYF. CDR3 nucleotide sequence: TGTGCCACCAGCAGAGCAGGGGGTTCAGAGACCCAGTACTTC.

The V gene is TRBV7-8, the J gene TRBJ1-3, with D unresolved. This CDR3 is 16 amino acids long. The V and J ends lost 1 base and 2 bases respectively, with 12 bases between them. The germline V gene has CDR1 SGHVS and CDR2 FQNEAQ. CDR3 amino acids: CASSLVETKAGNTIYF. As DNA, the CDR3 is TGTGCCAGCAGCTTAGTAGAGACCAAGGCTGGAAACACCATATATTTT.

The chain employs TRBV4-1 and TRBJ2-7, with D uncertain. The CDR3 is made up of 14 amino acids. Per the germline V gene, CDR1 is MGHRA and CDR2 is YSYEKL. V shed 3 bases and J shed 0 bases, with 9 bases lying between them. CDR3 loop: CASSHQDDSYEQYF. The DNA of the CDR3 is TGCGCCAGCAGCCACCAGGACGACTCCTACGAGCAGTACTTC.